The 3 T cell receptor beta chains below were found in one sample sequenced in a study of shared clonotypes between healthy human individuals. Clones were sequenced by immunoSEQ multiplex PCR, and TCRdb holds only the in-frame ones, with some missing. The data hold over 1.4 million clones, with 95% to 97% observed a single time. What was sequenced was naive CD4+ T cells sorted from blood. Documented subset: CD45RA+ positively selected. These receptors were collected from a young man in good health.

This sequence joins TRBV5-4 and TRBJ2-7; 12 bases are shared with TRBD2. Germline values: CDR1 SGHNT, CDR2 YYREEE (reference sequence). The CDR3 has 16 residues. V shed 0 bases, J shed 3 bases, and the junction held 4 bases outside the gene matches. The CDR3 region has the DNA TGTGCCAGCAGCTTGGACGGGACTAGCGGGTACTACGAGCAGTACTTC. Residues: CASSLDGTSGYYEQYF.

Of note for this clone: This specimen includes other DNA sequences encoding the same CDR3. The CDR3 sequence: CASSPGPITDTQYF. The CDR3 DNA follows: TGCGCCAGCAGCCCCGGACCTATCACAGATACGCAGTATTTT. The rearrangement uses TRBV5-1 and TRBJ2-3; D is uncertain. The CDR3 covers 14 residues. V was cut by 4 bases and J by 2 bases, with 11 bases left in between. In germline, CDR1 is SGHRS, CDR2 YFSETQ. Based on the CDR3 plus reference TRBV5-1 and TRBJ2-3, the full variable domain is KAGVTQTPRYLIKTRGQQVTLSCSPISGHRSVSWYQQTPGQGLQFLFEYFSETQRNKGNFPGRFSGRQFSNSRSEMNVSTLELGDSALYLCASSPGPITDTQYFGPGTRLTVL.

CDR3 nucleotides: TGTGCCAGCAGCTTAACAGACCGGGACAGGATGATTGGCTACACCTTC. This sequence encodes CASSLTDRDRMIGYTF. The chain uses TRBV7-9 and TRBJ1-2; 8 positions agree with TRBD1. The V and J ends lost 2 bases and 7 bases, in that order; junction bases with no gene match: 12. CDR1 is SEHNR and CDR2 is FQNEAQ in the germline V gene (reference sequence). The CDR3 contains 16 residues.